The 21 T cell receptor beta chains listed next were all sequenced from one sample in a study of CD8 T cells in Susac syndrome. With random hexamers, reverse transcription was performed on roughly 0.5 to 1 ug of RNA. One entry per CDR3 protein results from TCRdb running MiXCR on the immunoSEQ multiplex PCR reads. This sample carries more than 75,000 distinct CDR3 sequences, about 94% of them seen once, and the ten largest clones take about 0.28%. Sequenced: CD8+ T cells from PBMCs. All receptors come from a human donor in good health.

The V call is TRBV9, the J call TRBJ2-7, with 7 bases matching TRBD2. Germline CDR1 and CDR2: SGDLS and YYNGEE. The V segment lost 3 bases and the J segment 0 bases; nucleotides outside the gene matches: 6. This CDR3 region has 15 residues. The CDR3 sequence: CASSAREGSSYEQYF. The CDR3 region has the DNA TGTGCCAGCAGCGCTAGGGAGGGTAGCTCCTACGAGCAGTACTTC.

This sequence joins TRBV6-2 or TRBV6-3 and TRBJ2-1; D not resolved. The CDR3 runs 14 residues. Germline V CDR1 and CDR2: MNHEY, SVGEGT. V was cut by 8 bases and J by 5 bases, with 16 bases left in between. The CDR3 here is CASGRFITNNEQFF. The DNA for the CDR3 is TGTGCCAGCGGACGGTTCATTACTAACAATGAGCAGTTCTTC.

This clonotype was counted between two and nine times. This CDR3 is CASSLSRVNEQFF. The DNA for the CDR3 is TGTGCCAGCAGTTTATCCCGGGTTAATGAGCAGTTCTTC. The chain uses TRBV27 and TRBJ2-1; D is unresolved. Trimming took off 0 bases at V and 7 bases at J, with 7 bases between the two ends. This CDR3 spans 13 amino acids. CDR1 is MNHEY, CDR2 SMNVEV, per germline (reference sequence).

This clonotype was counted once. The CDR3: CASSIEATGANVLTF. The DNA of the CDR3 is TGTGCCAGTAGTATAGAGGCAACTGGGGCCAACGTCCTGACTTTC. This chain uses TRBV19 with TRBJ2-6; D gene ambiguous. CDR3 length equals 15 residues. CDR1 and CDR2 (germline): LNHDA, SQIVND (reference sequence). Trimming removed 0 bases at V and 2 bases at J, with 5 bases between.

J is TRBJ2-5 and V is TRBV7-6, with D possibly matching TRBD1 (5 bases). CDR3 size: 14 residues. Germline lookup yields CDR1 SGHVS and CDR2 FNYEAQ. The V gene lost 2 bases and the J gene lost 2 bases, with 9 bases spanning the gap. This CDR3 reads CASSLQGGQETQYF. DNA for the CDR3: TGTGCCAGCAGCTTACAGGGCGGTCAAGAGACCCAGTACTTC.

This chain uses TRBV27 with TRBJ2-3; 7 bases map to TRBD1. V was pared by 6 bases and J by 0 bases, with 0 bases of the junction left unmatched. The germline V gene encodes CDR1 MNHEY and CDR2 SMNVEV (reference sequence). CDR3 size: 13 residues. This chain's CDR3 is CASRTGSTDTQYF. The CDR3 nucleotides are TGTGCCAGCAGGACAGGGAGCACAGATACGCAGTATTTT.

CDR3 nucleotides: TGCGCCAGCAGCTTGTTCGGTGCTAACTATGGCTACACCTTC. Amino acids: CASSLFGANYGYTF. V is TRBV5-1 and J is TRBJ1-2; D gene unclear. Germline lookup yields CDR1 SGHRS and CDR2 YFSETQ. V lost 1 base and J 0 bases, leaving 7 bases between the germline ends. CDR3 length: 14 amino acids.

The chain is built from TRBV20-1 and TRBJ2-7; TRBD2 matches at 10 bases. Germline V gene lookup returns CDR1 DFQATT and CDR2 SNEGSKA (reference sequence). The CDR3 runs to 17 residues. V lost 0 bases and J lost 4; bases outside the gene matches: 12. The CDR3 is CSARDVVLAGDGYEQYV. DNA of the CDR3: TGCAGTGCTAGAGATGTCGTGCTAGCGGGAGATGGGTACGAGCAGTACGTC.

V is TRBV15 and J is TRBJ1-2, with D perhaps matching TRBD1 (6 bases). Trimming left V 5 bases short and J 2 bases short, with 12 bases between. There are 14 residues in the CDR3. Looked up from germline, CDR1 is LNHNV and CDR2 is YYDKDF (reference sequence). The CDR3 reads CATSLDSKNYGYTF. CDR3 nucleotide sequence: TGTGCCACCAGCCTGGACAGTAAGAACTATGGCTACACCTTC.

This chain joins TRBV7-6 and TRBJ2-3; D is undetermined. Germline CDR1 is SGHVS and CDR2 is FNYEAQ. Trimming removed 5 bases at V and 0 bases at J, with 12 bases between. This CDR3 comprises 15 residues. For the CDR3, the DNA is TGTGCCAGCAGCCCCCCTGGGGTTAGCACAGATACGCAGTATTTT. It encodes CASSPPGVSTDTQYF. Filled out from reference TRBV7-6 and TRBJ2-3, the complete variable domain reads GAGVSQSPRYKVTKRGQDVALRCDPISGHVSLYWYRQALGQGPEFLTYFNYEAQQDKSGLPNDRFSAERPEGSISTLTIQRTEQRDSAMYRCASSPPGVSTDTQYFGPGTRLTVL.

V is TRBV7-8 and J is TRBJ1-5; weak D call: TRBD1 (6 bases). This CDR3 contains 15 residues. Germline assignment: CDR1 SGHVS and CDR2 FQNEAQ. Between the trimmed V and J ends, which lost 7 bases and 6 bases, there was a span of 19 bases. CDR3 nucleotides: TGTGCCAGCACCCCGCTGGCAGGGGCGGGTCAGCCCCAGCATTTT. Residues: CASTPLAGAGQPQHF.

The gene calls are TRBV27 and TRBJ1-5; no reliable D call. Trimming took off 6 bases at V and 3 bases at J, with 12 bases between the two ends. The CDR3 runs 14 residues. CDR1 MNHEY and CDR2 SMNVEV come from the germline V gene (reference sequence). The CDR3 DNA reads as TGTGCCAGCAGCCCCCCGGGCATCAATCAGCCCCAGCATTTT. Protein sequence: CASSPPGINQPQHF.

The J gene is TRBJ1-2, the V gene TRBV7-8; D may be TRBD1 (6 bases). The germline gives CDR1 SGHVS, CDR2 FQNEAQ. CDR3 size: 15 residues. The V end lost 0 bases, the J end lost 5 bases, and 13 bases lay between the germline ends. Written as DNA, the CDR3 is TGTGCCAGCAGCTTAGCTCTTACAGGGACATATGGCTACACCTTC. Its protein is CASSLALTGTYGYTF.

The chain joins TRBV12-3 or TRBV12-4 to TRBJ1-6, with TRBD1 identical over 10 bases. The ends lost 4 bases at V and 7 bases at J; junction bases unmatched: 4. The CDR3 sequence is 15 residues long. The CDR3 DNA follows: TGTGCCAGCAGTTCAGGGACAGGGGCCAATTCACCCCTCCACTTT. It translates to CASSSGTGANSPLHF.

This chain uses TRBV27 with TRBJ1-2; D is ambiguous. The CDR3 length is 13 residues. The V gene lost 5 bases and the J gene lost 4 bases, with 11 bases spanning the gap. Germline V gives CDR1 MNHEY, CDR2 SMNVEV (reference sequence). As DNA, the CDR3 is TGTGCCAGCAGTCTCGGGATCGGCTATGGCTACACCTTC. This translates into CASSLGIGYGYTF.

This chain joins TRBV4-1 and TRBJ2-1, with TRBD2 matching 8 bases. CDR3 length equals 17 residues. Germline-derived CDR1 and CDR2 are MGHRA and YSYEKL. V lost 1 base, J lost 3 bases, and 8 bases stayed unmatched. This chain's CDR3 is CASSQGIAGLDYNEQFF. In DNA form, the CDR3 reads TGCGCCAGCAGCCAAGGGATAGCGGGATTGGACTACAATGAGCAGTTCTTC.

The V call is TRBV27, the J call TRBJ1-6; weak D call: TRBD1 (5 bases). Per germline, CDR1 MNHEY and CDR2 SMNVEV (reference sequence). V lost 11 bases and J 6 bases, leaving 11 bases between the germline ends. The CDR3 is made up of 12 amino acids. The CDR3 spells CAVRGPNSPLHF. In DNA form, the CDR3 reads TGTGCCGTAAGGGGCCCTAATTCACCCCTCCACTTT.

The sample holds a few counts of this clonotype. V gene TRBV27 combines with J gene TRBJ1-1, with D unclear. The CDR3 consists of 13 residues. Germline CDR1 is MNHEY and CDR2 is SMNVEV (reference sequence). V lost 2 bases and J 4 bases, leaving 8 bases between the germline ends. CDR3 coding DNA: TGTGCCAGCAGTTTAACCGGGAGCACTGAAGCTTTCTTT. Translating it yields CASSLTGSTEAFF.

The rearrangement links TRBV25-1 to TRBJ1-2, with D uncertain. The CDR3 is 14 residues long. V was clipped by 1 base and J by 7 bases, with 13 bases between them. Germline values: CDR1 MGHDK, CDR2 SYGVNS. For the CDR3, the DNA is TGTGCCAGCAGTGAATCTTGGGGAATTGGTGGCTACACCTTC. Translated, it gives CASSESWGIGGYTF.

The genes are TRBV20-1 and TRBJ1-2, with 7 bases fitting TRBD1. CDR3 length: 14 residues. Germline lookup yields CDR1 DFQATT and CDR2 SNEGSKA (reference sequence). The V gene end was trimmed by 0 bases and the J gene end by 8 bases; junction bases not matched to a gene: 9. The CDR3: CSARDLTGLNGYTF. CDR3 nucleotides: TGCAGTGCTAGAGACCTGACAGGGTTGAACGGCTACACCTTC.

The CDR3 spells CASSVRVYEQYF. CDR3 in DNA: TGTGCCAGCAGCGTTCGTGTCTACGAGCAGTACTTC. V is TRBV2 and J is TRBJ2-7; D uncertain. There are 12 residues in the CDR3. The ends were cut back, 6 bases at V and 3 bases at J, with 9 bases in the middle. The germline CDR1 and CDR2 sequences are SNHLY and FYNNEI.